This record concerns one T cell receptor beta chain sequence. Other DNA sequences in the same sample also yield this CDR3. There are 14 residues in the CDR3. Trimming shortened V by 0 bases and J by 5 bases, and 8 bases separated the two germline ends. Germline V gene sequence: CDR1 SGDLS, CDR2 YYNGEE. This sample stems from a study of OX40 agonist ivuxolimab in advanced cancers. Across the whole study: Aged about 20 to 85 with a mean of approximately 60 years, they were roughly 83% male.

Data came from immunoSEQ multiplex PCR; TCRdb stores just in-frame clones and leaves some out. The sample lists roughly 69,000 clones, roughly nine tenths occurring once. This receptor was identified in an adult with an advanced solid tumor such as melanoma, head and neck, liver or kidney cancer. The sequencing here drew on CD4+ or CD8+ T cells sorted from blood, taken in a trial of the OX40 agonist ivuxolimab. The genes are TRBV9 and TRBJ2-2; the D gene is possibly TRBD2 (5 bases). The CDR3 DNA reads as TGTGCCAGCAGCGTAGGTGGAGGTACCGGGGAGCTGTTTTTT. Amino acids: CASSVGGGTGELFF. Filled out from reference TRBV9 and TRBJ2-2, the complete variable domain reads DSGVTQTPKHLITATGQRVTLRCSPRSGDLSVYWYQQSLDQGLQFLIQYYNGEERAKGNILERFSAQQFPDLHSELNLSSLELGDSALYFCASSVGGGTGELFFGEGSRLTVL.